This paragraph covers one T cell receptor beta chain sequence. Germline V gene data show CDR1 as SGHTA and CDR2 as FQGNSA. This CDR3 is 16 amino acids long. J was trimmed by 6 bases and V by 0 bases; bases with no gene match: 8. The data were obtained in a study of beta chain features in type 1 diabetes. The isolated RNA, all of it, was reverse transcribed, so expressed TCRB transcripts were what got sequenced. Clones were read by immunoSEQ multiplex PCR, and TCRdb kept only the in-frame ones, dropping some. The sample shows some 240,000 clones, 11% of them seen only once. The sample consisted of central memory CD4+ T cells from blood. The receptor was derived from a man between 18 and 29 years old in good health. The chain carries TRBV7-2 and TRBJ1-2; 9 nucleotides align to TRBD1. CDR3 nucleotide sequence: TGTGCCAGCAGCTTAGCCCCACAGGGGGCCGGGGATGGCTACACCTTC. Its translation is CASSLAPQGAGDGYTF.